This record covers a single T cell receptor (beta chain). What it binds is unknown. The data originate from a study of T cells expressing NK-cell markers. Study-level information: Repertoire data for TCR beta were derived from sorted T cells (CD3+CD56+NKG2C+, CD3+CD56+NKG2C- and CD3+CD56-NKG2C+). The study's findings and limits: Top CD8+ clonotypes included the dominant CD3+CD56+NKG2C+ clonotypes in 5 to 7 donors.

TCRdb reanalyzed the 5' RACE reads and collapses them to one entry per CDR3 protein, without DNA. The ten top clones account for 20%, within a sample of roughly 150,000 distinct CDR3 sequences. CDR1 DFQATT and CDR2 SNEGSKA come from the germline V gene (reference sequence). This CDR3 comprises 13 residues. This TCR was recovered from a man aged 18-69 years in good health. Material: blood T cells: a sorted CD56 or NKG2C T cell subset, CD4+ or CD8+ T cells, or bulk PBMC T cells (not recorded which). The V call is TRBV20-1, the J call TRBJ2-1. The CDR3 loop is CSAATISYNEQFF.